Detailed here is one T cell receptor beta chain. The antigen is not known. Germline loops: CDR1 DFQATT, CDR2 SNEGSKA (reference sequence). V lost 6 bases and J lost 1; bases outside the gene matches: 5. This CDR3 has 14 residues. The sample originates from a study of CD8 T cells in Susac syndrome. About the research overall: At the time their blood was drawn, patients with Susac syndrome were either therapy-naive, on corticosteroids (with some of them also receiving intravenous immunoglobulin), or on intravenous immunoglobulin alone.

Under recently defined diagnostic criteria, the patients with Susac syndrome qualified as having definite or probable disease. RNA amounts of roughly 0.5 to 1 ug underwent reverse transcription with random hexamers. The CDR3 of TCR beta was amplified by immunoSEQ multiplex PCR across 54 Vbeta and 13 Jbeta. TCRdb redid the calling of the immunoSEQ multiplex PCR reads with MiXCR, one entry per CDR3 protein. The sample includes some 140,000 distinct CDR3 sequences, 85% to 95% of them seen just once. General observations from the study: A handful of Susac-specific public clones appeared in CD8+ TEMRA repertoires, and fewer than 20 in total CD8+ repertoires.

Sequencing used CD8+ T cells from PBMCs. This TCR was recovered from a human donor with Susac syndrome. This chain joins TRBV20-1 and TRBJ2-3; 9 bases align to TRBD2. As DNA, the CDR3 is TGCAGTGCCACCGGGACTAGCCGCACAGATACGCAGTATTTT. Translated, it gives CSATGTSRTDTQYF.